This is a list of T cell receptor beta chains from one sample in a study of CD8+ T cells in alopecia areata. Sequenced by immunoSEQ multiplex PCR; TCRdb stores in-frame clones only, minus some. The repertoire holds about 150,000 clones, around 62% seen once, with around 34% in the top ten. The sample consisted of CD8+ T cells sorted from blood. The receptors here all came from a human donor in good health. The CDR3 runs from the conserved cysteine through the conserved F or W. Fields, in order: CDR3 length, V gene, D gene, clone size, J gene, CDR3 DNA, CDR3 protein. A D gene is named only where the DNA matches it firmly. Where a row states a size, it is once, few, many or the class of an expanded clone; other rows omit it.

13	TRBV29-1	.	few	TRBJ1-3	TGCAGCGTCGCAGGGATCTCTGGAAACACCATATATTTT	CSVAGISGNTIYF
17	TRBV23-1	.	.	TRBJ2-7	TGCGCCAGCAGTCACCCTTTTATCCCGACATTTCCCTACGAGCAGTACTTC	CASSHPFIPTFPYEQYF
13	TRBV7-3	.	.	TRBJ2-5	TGTGCCAGCAGCTTCTTTGGGGAAGAGACCCAGTACTTC	CASSFFGEETQYF
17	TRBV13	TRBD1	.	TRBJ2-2	TGTGCCAGCAGCGAAGGCATACAGGGGGCCAACACCGGGGAGCTGTTTTTT	CASSEGIQGANTGELFF
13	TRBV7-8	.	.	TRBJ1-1	TGTGCCAGCAGGGGGGGAGTGAACACTGAAGCTTTCTTT	CASRGGVNTEAFF
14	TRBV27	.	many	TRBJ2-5	TGTGCCAGCAGTCCTGGATCCTCAGGGGAGACCCAGTACTTC	CASSPGSSGETQYF
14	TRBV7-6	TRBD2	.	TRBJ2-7	TGTGCCAGCAGCTTAGGGACTAGCGGGGTCGAGCAGTACTTC	CASSLGTSGVEQYF
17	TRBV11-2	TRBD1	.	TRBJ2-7	TGTGCCAGCAGCTTAGTTATACCGGGACAGAGCTCCTACGAGCAGTACTTC	CASSLVIPGQSSYEQYF
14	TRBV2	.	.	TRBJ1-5	TGTGCCAGCAGCCGGGTAGAGAGCAATCAGCCCCAGCATTTT	CASSRVESNQPQHF
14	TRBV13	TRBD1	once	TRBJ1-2	TGTGCCAGCAGCAGTAACAGGGGGCTGTATGGCTACACCTTC	CASSSNRGLYGYTF
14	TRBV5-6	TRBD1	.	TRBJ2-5	TGTGCCAGCAGCCCAGGGACAGGTAGACAGACCCAGTACTTC	CASSPGTGRQTQYF
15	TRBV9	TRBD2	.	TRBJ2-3	TGTGCCAGCAGCCCCTGGCGGGAGTTAACAGATACGCAGTATTTT	CASSPWRELTDTQYF
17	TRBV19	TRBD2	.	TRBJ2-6	TGTGCCAGTATCCCAGCGGGAGGTACCTCTGGGGCCAACGTCCTGACTTTC	CASIPAGGTSGANVLTF
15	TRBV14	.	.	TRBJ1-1	TGTGCCAGCAGCCTATCGGCGGGGGTGAACGCTGAAGCTTTCTTT	CASSLSAGVNAEAFF
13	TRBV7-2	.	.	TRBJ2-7	TGTGCCAGCAGCTTACGGGTTAGCTACGAGCAGTACTTC	CASSLRVSYEQYF
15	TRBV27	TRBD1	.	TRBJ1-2	TGTGCCAGCAGTTTAAGCTCTACAGGGGGCATTGGCTACACCTTC	CASSLSSTGGIGYTF
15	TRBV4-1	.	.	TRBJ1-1	TGCGCCAGCAGCCAAGAGCCGAAACCGAACACTGAAGCTTTCTTT	CASSQEPKPNTEAFF
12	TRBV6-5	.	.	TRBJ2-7	TGTGCCAGCAGCTTACGAGGAGGGGAGCAGTACTTC	CASSLRGGEQYF
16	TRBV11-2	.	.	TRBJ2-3	TGTGCCAGCAGCTTGTTCTTACTCGGGAGTACAGATACGCAGTATTTT	CASSLFLLGSTDTQYF
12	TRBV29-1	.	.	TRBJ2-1	TGCAGCGTTGAGGTTCCTATGAGTGAGCAGTTCTTC	CSVEVPMSEQFF
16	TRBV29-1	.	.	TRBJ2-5	TGCAGCGTTGAAGAGGGATGGGAAGGGTTCCAAGAGACCCAGTACTTC	CSVEEGWEGFQETQYF
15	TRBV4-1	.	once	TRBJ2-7	TGCGCCAGCAGCCACAAATCGGGGAATTTTTACGAGCAGTACTTC	CASSHKSGNFYEQYF
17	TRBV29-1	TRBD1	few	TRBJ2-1	TGCAGCGTTGAAGGGGTCAGGGGGCAGAGGGTATACAATGAGCAGTTCTTC	CSVEGVRGQRVYNEQFF
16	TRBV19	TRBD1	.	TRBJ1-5	TGTGCCAGTAGTCGGACAGGGACTTATAGCAATCAGCCCCAGCATTTT	CASSRTGTYSNQPQHF
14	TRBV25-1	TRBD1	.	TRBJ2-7	TGTGCCAGCAGTACCCCGGGACAGGGGCACGAGCAGTACTTC	CASSTPGQGHEQYF
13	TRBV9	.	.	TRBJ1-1	TGTGCCAGCAGCGTAACGGAGGGACGAGAAGCTTTCTTT	CASSVTEGREAFF
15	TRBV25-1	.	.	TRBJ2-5	TGTGCCAGCAGTGGGGAACAGGTCGGACTGGCGACCCAGTACTTC	CASSGEQVGLATQYF
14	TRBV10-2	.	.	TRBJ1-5	TGCGCCAGCAGTGAAGGGCATAGAAATCAGCCCCAGCATTTT	CASSEGHRNQPQHF
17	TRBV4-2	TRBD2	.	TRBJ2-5	TGTGCCAGCAGCCATTCTGCGCCACTAGCGGACCAAGAGACCCAGTACTTC	CASSHSAPLADQETQYF